This T cell receptor (beta chain) came from a study of T cell responses to AZD1222 COVID-19 vaccine. Study outcomes and limitations: Compared with day 0, the breadth and depth of the Spike-specific TCR repertoire rose significantly after two doses of AZD1222. Close to half of spike-specific TCRs reportedly recognize unmutated variant regions.

TCRdb keeps only in-frame clones here, not all; method: immunoSEQ multiplex PCR. Counted here are about 26,000 clones, about nine tenths occurring once; the ten biggest clones make up 2.5% to 3%. About this clone: Its antigen is currently unknown.

Germline-derived CDR1 and CDR2 are SGHTA and FQGNSA. The CDR3 has 15 amino acids. V lost 1 base and J 3 bases, leaving 12 bases between the germline ends. The TCR was taken from an adult who received the AZD1222 COVID-19 vaccine. This chain links TRBV7-2 with TRBJ1-1; the D is unclear. Here the sequenced sample was peripheral blood, taken 28 days after the second AZD1222 dose. In DNA form, the CDR3 reads TGTGCCAGCAGCTTAGTTCCCTGGGCGGACACTGAAGCTTTCTTT. Its protein is CASSLVPWADTEAFF.